This is a list of T cell receptor beta chains from one sample in a study of T cell repertoires in aging, cancer and after chemotherapy. MiXCR, applied by TCRdb to the multiplex PCR reads, yields one record per CDR3 protein. This sample has approximately 9,700 distinct CDR3 sequences, with approximately 33% found just once. The sample taken for sequencing was blood. Every receptor here comes from a human donor in good health. Both conserved end residues are part of each CDR3. Each record gives: D gene, CDR3 length, J gene, clone size, V gene, CDR3 DNA, CDR3 protein. D genes are given only for firm matches. Clone size is stated in some rows and not others, as once, few, many or a class when expanded.

>NA|15|TRBJ1-1|NA|TRBV18
TGTGCCAGCTCACCGATGGGACGGCCGTACACTGAAGCTTTCTTT
CASSPMGRPYTEAFF
>TRBD1|17|TRBJ2-3|few|TRBV7-6
TGTGCCAGCAGCCCCCGCGATCAGGGGGCCTGGGGGGATACGCAGTATTTT
CASSPRDQGAWGDTQYF
>NA|12|TRBJ2-7|NA|TRBV30
TGTGCCTGGAATGGACAGTCCTACGAGCAGTACTTC
CAWNGQSYEQYF
>NA|13|TRBJ2-7|NA|TRBV20-1
TGCAGTGCTAGCCCTAGGGACGCCTACGAGCAGTACTTC
CSASPRDAYEQYF
>TRBD1|14|TRBJ2-5|NA|TRBV12-3/TRBV12-4
TGTGCCAGCAGCAGGGACAGGGTGGGCGAGACCCAGTACTTC
CASSRDRVGETQYF
>TRBD2|15|TRBJ2-1|NA|TRBV30
TGTGCCTGGAGTGGGCTAGCGGCCTCCTACAATGAGCAGTTCTTC
CAWSGLAASYNEQFF
>NA|13|TRBJ1-1|NA|TRBV6-5
TGTGCCAGCAGTTACATGAGTAACACTGAAGCTTTCTTT
CASSYMSNTEAFF
>TRBD1|15|TRBJ2-2|few|TRBV12-3/TRBV12-4
TGTGCCAGCAGATATGGGACAGGGGGCACCGGGGAGCTGTTTTTT
CASRYGTGGTGELFF
>TRBD1|19|TRBJ1-6|few|TRBV6-5
TGTGCCAGCAGTTTGACAGGGGGCCCAGCATCAACACCTCGGGAGGCCCTCCACTTT
CASSLTGGPASTPREALHF
>NA|13|TRBJ2-7|medium-sized|TRBV29-1
TGCAGCGTTGAAGAAGGGGCCAACTACGAGCAGTACTTC
CSVEEGANYEQYF